One and the same sample provided the 7 T cell receptor beta chains below, sequenced in a study of T-cell reconstitution after alpha-beta-depleted transplantation in children. A library of TCRbeta sequences, prepared with unique molecular identifiers, was generated. TCRdb reprocessed the PCR reads with MiXCR, giving one entry per CDR3 protein. The data contain approximately 200,000 distinct CDR3 sequences, 14% to 15% of them singletons. Here the sequenced sample was PBMCs from the stem cell graft donor, taken from the stem cell graft. Receptors originate from a human donor who donated a stem cell graft to a child with acute lymphoblastic leukemia.

This clonotype came up many times. V and J are TRBV29-1 and TRBJ1-1; D remains ambiguous. V lost 4 bases and J 0 bases, leaving 6 bases between the germline ends. This CDR3 comprises 12 residues. CDR1 is SQVTM, CDR2 ANQGSEA, per germline. The CDR3 loop reads CSVVLMNTEAFF. The CDR3, as DNA: TGCAGCGTTGTACTGATGAACACTGAAGCTTTCTTT.

This clonotype was picked up many times. The chain couples TRBV29-1 to TRBJ2-3, with TRBD2 matching over 12 bases. V shed 8 bases, J shed 2 bases, and the junction held 14 bases outside the gene matches. The CDR3 covers 17 residues. Per germline, CDR1 SQVTM and CDR2 ANQGSEA. CDR3 sequence: CSLVGGTSGLYTDTQYF. In DNA, the CDR3 is TGCAGCCTAGTTGGGGGGACTAGCGGGCTCTACACAGATACGCAGTATTTT.

This clonotype was counted between two and nine times. The junction departs from the called germline gene at one end, perhaps through a read error. This sequence joins TRBV3-1 and TRBJ1-2; D is unclear. The germline V gene has CDR1 LGHDT and CDR2 YNNKEL (reference sequence). The CDR3 length is 11 residues. The DNA of the CDR3 is TGTGCCAGCAGCCAAGGGGGAGGGATATCCTTC. It translates to CASSQGGGISF.

This clonotype was seen ten or more times. The V and J genes are TRBV12-3 or TRBV12-4 and TRBJ2-1; D is uncertain. The CDR3 runs 14 residues. V was clipped by 3 bases and J by 6 bases, with 12 bases between them. The CDR3 sequence: CASSLGSRTNEQFF. CDR3 DNA sequence: TGTGCCAGCAGTTTGGGCTCCAGGACCAATGAGCAGTTCTTC.

This clonotype was counted many times. The chain has TRBV7-8 and TRBJ2-1, with 7 bases matching TRBD1. V lost 5 bases, J lost 2 bases, and 9 bases stayed unmatched. CDR1 and CDR2 from the germline V gene are SGHVS and FQNEAQ. The CDR3 is 16 amino acids. CDR3 in amino acids: CASSEHGTVTYNEQFF. The CDR3 nucleotides read TGTGCCAGCAGCGAACATGGGACAGTCACCTACAATGAGCAGTTCTTC.

The chain joins TRBV28 to TRBJ1-2, with 8 bases that match TRBD1. The V and J ends lost 3 bases and 7 bases, in that order; junction bases with no gene match: 16. The CDR3 runs to 17 residues. Germline lookup yields CDR1 MDHEN and CDR2 SYDVKM. The chain's CDR3 is CASSFQGARFGLSGYTF. The CDR3 DNA is TGTGCCAGCAGTTTTCAGGGGGCGCGGTTTGGGTTAAGTGGCTACACCTTC.

The chain combines TRBV12-3 or TRBV12-4 with TRBJ1-5; tentatively, D is TRBD1 (6 bases). There are 15 residues in the CDR3. Trimming took off 5 bases at V and 3 bases at J, with 14 bases between the two ends. CDR3 nucleotides: TGTGCCAGCAGTCCCACAGGGCTTTCCAATCAGCCCCAGCATTTT. It specifies CASSPTGLSNQPQHF.